This T cell receptor (beta chain) is drawn from a study of CD8 T cells in ankylosing spondylitis. Findings and limits, study-wide: Earlier authors reported some of these motif variants in reactive arthritis synovial fluid and blood.

This clonotype turned up a few times. As yet, its antigen is unknown. In making TCR beta libraries, quantitative 5'-RACE with molecular barcodes was used. A single record per CDR3 protein comes from TCRdb applying MiXCR to the 5' RACE reads. The sample carries approximately 350,000 distinct CDR3 sequences, over 12% recorded once. The CDR3 is 14 residues long. The V gene lost 3 bases and the J gene lost 0 bases, with 9 bases spanning the gap. The chain combines TRBV12-3 or TRBV12-4 with TRBJ2-7; TRBD1 or TRBD2 may be the D gene (6 bases each). The sequencing sample was made of blood, either unsorted or a sorted T cell fraction (not recorded which). This TCR derives from a male donor with ankylosing spondylitis or in good health (not recorded which). CDR3 nucleotides: TGTGCCAGCAGTTTTCCGGGGGCCTCCTACGAGCAGTACTTC. It translates to CASSFPGASYEQYF.